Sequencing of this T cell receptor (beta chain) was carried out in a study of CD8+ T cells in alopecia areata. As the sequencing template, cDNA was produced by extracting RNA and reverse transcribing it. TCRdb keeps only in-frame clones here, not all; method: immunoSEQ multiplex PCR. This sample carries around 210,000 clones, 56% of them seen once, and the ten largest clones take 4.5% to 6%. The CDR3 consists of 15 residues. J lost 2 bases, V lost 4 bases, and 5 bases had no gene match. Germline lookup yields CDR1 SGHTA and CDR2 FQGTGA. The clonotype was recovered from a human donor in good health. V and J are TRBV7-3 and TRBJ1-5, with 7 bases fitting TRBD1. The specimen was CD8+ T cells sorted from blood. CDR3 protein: CASSSPDRGNQPQHF. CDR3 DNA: TGTGCCAGCAGCTCCCCAGACAGGGGCAATCAGCCCCAGCATTTT. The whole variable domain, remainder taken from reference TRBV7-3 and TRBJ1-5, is GAGVSQTPSNKVTEKGKYVELRCDPISGHTALYWYRQSLGQGPEFLIYFQGTGAADDSGLPNDRFFAVRPEGSVSTLKIQRTERGDSAVYLCASSSPDRGNQPQHFGDGTRLSIL.